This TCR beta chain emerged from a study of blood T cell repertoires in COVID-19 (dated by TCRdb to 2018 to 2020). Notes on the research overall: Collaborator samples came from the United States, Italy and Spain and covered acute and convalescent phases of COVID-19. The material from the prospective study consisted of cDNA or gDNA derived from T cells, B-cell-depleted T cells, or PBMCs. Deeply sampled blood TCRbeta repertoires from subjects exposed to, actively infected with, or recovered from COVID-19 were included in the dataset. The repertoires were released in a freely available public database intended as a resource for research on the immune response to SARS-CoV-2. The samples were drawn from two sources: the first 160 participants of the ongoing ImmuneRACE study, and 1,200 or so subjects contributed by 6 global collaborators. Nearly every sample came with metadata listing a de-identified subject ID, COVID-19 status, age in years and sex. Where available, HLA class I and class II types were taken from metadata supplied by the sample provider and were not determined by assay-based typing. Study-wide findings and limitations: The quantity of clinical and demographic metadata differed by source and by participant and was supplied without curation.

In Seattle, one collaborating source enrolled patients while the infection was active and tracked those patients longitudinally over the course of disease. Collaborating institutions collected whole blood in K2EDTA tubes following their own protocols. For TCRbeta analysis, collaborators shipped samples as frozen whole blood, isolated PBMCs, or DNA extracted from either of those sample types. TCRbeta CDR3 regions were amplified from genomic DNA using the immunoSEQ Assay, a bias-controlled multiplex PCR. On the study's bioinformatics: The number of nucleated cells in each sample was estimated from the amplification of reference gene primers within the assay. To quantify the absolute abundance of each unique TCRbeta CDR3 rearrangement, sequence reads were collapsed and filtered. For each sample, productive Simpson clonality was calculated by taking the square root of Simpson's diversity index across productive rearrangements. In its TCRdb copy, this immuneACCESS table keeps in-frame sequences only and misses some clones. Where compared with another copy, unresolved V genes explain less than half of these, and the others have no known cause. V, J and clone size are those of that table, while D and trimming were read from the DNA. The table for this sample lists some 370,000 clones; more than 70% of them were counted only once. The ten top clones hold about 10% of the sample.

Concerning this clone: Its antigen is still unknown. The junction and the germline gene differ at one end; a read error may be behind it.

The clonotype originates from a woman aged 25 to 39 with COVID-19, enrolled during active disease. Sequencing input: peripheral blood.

The nucleotide sequence is TGTGCCAGTAGTATCGTAGGGGACAGGGAGAAGATCTTT. Translated, it gives CASSIVGDREKIF. The rearranged segments are TRBV19 and TRBJ1-1, with 9 bases aligning to TRBD1. CDR1 LNHDA and CDR2 SQIVND were looked up in the germline V gene (reference sequence). CDR3 length: 13 amino acids, cysteine to phenylalanine. The read is trimmed to its CDR3 DNA, 39 bases read in frame from base 1. Reference TRBV19 and TRBJ1-1 proteins supply the regions before and after the CDR3; the full variable domain is: DGGITQSPKYLFRKEGQNVTLSCEQNLNHDAMYWYRQDPGQGLRLIYYSQIVNDFQKGDIAEGYSVSREKKESFPLTVTSAQKNPTAFYLCASSIVGDREKIFGQGTRLTVV.